Below are 14 T cell receptor beta chains sequenced from a single sample in a study of metastatic and nonmetastatic thyroid tumors. Every patient was untreated before thyroid surgery. TCRdb recomputed clones from the PCR reads via MiXCR. The repertoire holds over 2,500 clones, about a quarter seen once, with roughly 23% in the top ten. The sequenced material came from tumor tissue. The receptor source for this set is a female donor with papillary thyroid cancer or a benign thyroid nodule (not recorded which). Some clones in this sample may be carry-over from other donors' samples.

The genes are TRBV30 and TRBJ1-2, with TRBD1 as a possible D gene (6 bases). CDR3 size: 15 residues. Trimming stripped 2 bases from V and 6 bases from J, with 19 bases between. Germline values: CDR1 GTSNPN, CDR2 SVGIG (reference sequence). CDR3 in DNA: TGTGCCTGGAGTCTAAACAGGGATGTCGGAAATGGCTACACCTTC. Translated: CAWSLNRDVGNGYTF.

This clone was observed a few times. J is TRBJ2-2 and V is TRBV27; 8 bases are a match to TRBD2. This CDR3 comprises 14 residues. Germline CDR1 is MNHEY and CDR2 is SMNVEV (reference sequence). V shed 3 bases, J shed 7 bases, and the junction held 4 bases outside the gene matches. CDR3 coding DNA: TGTGCCAGCAGTTTTAGCGGGGAAGGCGGGGAGCTGTTTTTT. Protein product: CASSFSGEGGELFF.

This clone is categorized as large. Other DNA sequences within the sample encode an identical CDR3. The J gene is TRBJ2-1, the V gene TRBV5-1; 7 bases map to TRBD2. CDR1 and CDR2 from the germline V gene are SGHRS and YFSETQ. The CDR3 extends over 15 amino acids. V shed 0 bases and J 6 bases; nucleotides not matched to a gene: 6. The CDR3 here is CASSLVGGPGNEQFF. The DNA for the CDR3 is TGCGCCAGCAGCTTGGTGGGAGGGCCCGGCAATGAGCAGTTCTTC.

This clone was seen only a few times. The rearrangement links TRBV2 to TRBJ2-1, with D perhaps matching TRBD2 (6 bases). The CDR3 is made up of 11 amino acids. Germline CDR1 and CDR2: SNHLY and FYNNEI. V was pared by 11 bases and J by 9 bases, with 14 bases between. CDR3 DNA sequence: TGTGCCGACGGTCCCGGGGGTGAGCAGTTCTTC. Amino acids: CADGPGGEQFF.

V and J are TRBV28 and TRBJ1-2; D may be TRBD1 (6 bases). Germline values: CDR1 MDHEN, CDR2 SYDVKM. The CDR3 has 13 residues. V was shortened by 5 bases and J by 4 bases, with 11 bases between the two germline ends. CDR3 coding DNA: TGTGCCAGCAGTCGGGACAAGTCCTATGGCTACACCTTC. It specifies CASSRDKSYGYTF.

This clone rates as large. This chain joins TRBV7-3 and TRBJ2-2; 8 nucleotides align to TRBD2. The CDR3 consists of 16 residues. V lost 0 bases and J lost 4; bases outside the gene matches: 4. Germline CDR1 SGHTA, CDR2 FQGTGA. The CDR3 nucleotides read TGTGCCAGCAGCTTAACAGCGGGAGTGGTCACCGGGGAGCTGTTTTTT. Translated, it gives CASSLTAGVVTGELFF.

A few counts support this clone. The chain recombines TRBV6-2 or TRBV6-3 with TRBJ2-7; weak D call: TRBD2 (6 bases). The CDR3 spans 14 residues. Trimming took off 2 bases at V and 3 bases at J, with 11 bases between the two ends. CDR1 is MNHEY and CDR2 is SVGEGT in the germline V gene. CDR3 in DNA: TGTGCCAGCAGTTACCCCGGAGGGATCTACGAGCAGTACTTC. Its protein is CASSYPGGIYEQYF.

The V gene is TRBV20-1, the J gene TRBJ2-1, with 9 nucleotides matching TRBD2. The V gene's germline CDR1 is DFQATT and CDR2 SNEGSKA (reference sequence). The V gene end was trimmed by 3 bases and the J gene end by 9 bases; junction bases not matched to a gene: 12. The CDR3 sequence is 15 residues long. CDR3 nucleotides: TGCAGTGCTAGTTCGAGGCGGGAGGGCCTGGGTGAGCAGTTCTTC. This gives the protein CSASSRREGLGEQFF.

This clone appeared once. CDR3 loop: CASSISRGRGNQPQHF. The CDR3 region has the DNA TGTGCCAGTAGTATTTCTAGAGGACGGGGTAATCAGCCCCAGCATTTT. The V gene is TRBV19, the J gene TRBJ1-5; D gene unclear. Germline values: CDR1 LNHDA, CDR2 SQIVND (reference sequence). Trimming took 3 bases from V and 4 from J, leaving 16 bases between them. The CDR3 runs 16 residues.

This rearrangement joins TRBV7-2 to TRBJ2-5; 10 nucleotides align to TRBD2. J was trimmed by 5 bases and V by 1 base; bases with no gene match: 13. The CDR3 loop spans 18 amino acids. Germline CDR1 is SGHTA and CDR2 is FQGNSA. CDR3 sequence reads: CASSLGFNLAGEEETQYF. CDR3 bases: TGTGCCAGCAGCTTAGGCTTTAACCTAGCGGGAGAGGAGGAGACCCAGTACTTC. Drawing the rest from reference TRBV7-2 and TRBJ2-5, the complete variable domain is GAGVSQSPSNKVTEKGKDVELRCDPISGHTALYWYRQSLGQGLEFLIYFQGNSAPDKSGLPSDRFSAERTGGSVSTLTIQRTQQEDSAVYLCASSLGFNLAGEEETQYFGPGTRLLVL.

V gene TRBV4-1 combines with J gene TRBJ2-7; 12 bases are a match to TRBD2. Germline V gene data show CDR1 as MGHRA and CDR2 as YSYEKL. CDR3 size: 15 residues. V shed 4 bases, J shed 2 bases, and the junction held 3 bases outside the gene matches. The CDR3, as DNA: TGCGCCAGCAGCCCGACTAGCGGGAGCACCTACGAGCAGTACTTC. As protein: CASSPTSGSTYEQYF.

As to this clone: A read error may be the cause here, since a much bigger clone is one base away. The chain combines TRBV11-2 with TRBJ2-7, with 9 bases matching TRBD2. Germline CDR1 is SGHAT and CDR2 is FQNNGV. Germline trimming cut 4 bases from V and 4 bases from J; bases unmatched to any gene: 20. The CDR3 is 19 amino acids. CDR3 DNA: TGTGCCAGCAGCTCTCTGGAGGAAGGGGTAGCGGGAGAGCTGTACGAGCAGTACTTC. Its protein is CASSSLEEGVAGELYEQYF.

The chain employs TRBV12-3 or TRBV12-4 and TRBJ2-7; 11 bases map to TRBD2. V was clipped by 4 bases and J by 4 bases; unmatched bases: 6. The CDR3 runs to 15 residues. The CDR3 DNA reads TGTGCCAGCAGTTCCCCGGGACTAGCGGCATACGAGCAGTACTTC. It yields the protein CASSSPGLAAYEQYF.

The rearrangement uses TRBV6-1 and TRBJ2-3; 7 bases match TRBD1. Trimming at V came to 6 bases and at J to 2 bases, leaving 5 bases not matched to a gene. Germline CDR1 and CDR2: MNHNS and SASEGT. This CDR3 contains 14 residues. Here the CDR3 DNA reads TGTGCCAGCAGAAGGGGGCAGGCCACAGATACGCAGTATTTT. Its protein product is CASRRGQATDTQYF.